This paragraph covers one T cell receptor (beta chain) sequence. TCRdb's copy holds only in-frame clones and misses some; the assay was immunoSEQ multiplex PCR. The sample holds about 99,000 clones, about 96% seen once. With 3 bases removed from V and 3 bases from J, the gap between germline ends came to 8 bases. This CDR3 has 13 residues. CDR1 and CDR2 (germline): SGHVS, FQNEAQ. This sample was included in a study of OX40 agonist ivuxolimab in advanced cancers. Across the study: Dose-escalation patients were diagnosed with hepatocellular carcinoma, melanoma, renal cell cancer or head and neck cancer.

This TCR was sampled from an adult with an advanced solid tumor such as melanoma, head and neck, liver or kidney cancer. The chain is built from TRBV7-8 and TRBJ2-5, with a tentative D call TRBD1 (5 bases). The source was CD4+ or CD8+ T cells sorted from blood, collected in a trial of the OX40 agonist ivuxolimab. CDR3 bases: TGTGCCAGCAGCTTGCCGACAGAAGAGACCCAGTACTTC. This sequence encodes CASSLPTEETQYF.